This paragraph covers one T cell receptor (beta chain) sequence. Profiling relied on immunoSEQ multiplex PCR, and the TCRdb table lists in-frame clones only, not all of them. The repertoire consists of hundreds of thousands of clones, with more than 75% occurring once and the leading ten covering 0.0085% to 0.012%. V gave up 1 base and J gave up 6 bases; unmatched junction bases: 10. Germline V lookup: CDR1 LNHNV, CDR2 YYDKDF (reference sequence). The CDR3 has 17 residues. These data originate in a study of shared T cell receptors in the human thymus. The sample also formed part of further work on human thymus T cells. As reported in that work: It was from resections taken during corrective heart surgery that the thymus tissue came. V and J genes seemed to be used with bias in thymic and blood repertoires.

The rearrangement links TRBV15 to TRBJ2-7, with 12 bases lining up with TRBD2. The sample was thymocytes. The source is a boy under three years old with a congenital heart defect. CDR3 loop: CATSRVPRLAGAPEQYF. The CDR3 coding sequence is TGTGCCACCAGCAGAGTCCCGCGACTAGCGGGAGCGCCCGAGCAGTACTTC.